The entry below gives a single T cell receptor (beta chain) sequence along with its context. The antigen is undetermined. The whole isolated RNA underwent reverse transcription, so sequencing captured expressed TCRB transcripts. This table comes from immunoSEQ multiplex PCR, and its TCRdb copy is limited to in-frame clones, with some not included. This sample has some 350,000 clones, with roughly 12% found just once. The data derive from a study of beta chain features in type 1 diabetes. Study context: Age, gender and cell yields were alike across patients and healthy donors. Study-level findings and limits: TCRB CDR3s were moderately but significantly shorter in Type 1 diabetes patients in all four CD4+ subsets.

The sequence was collected from a woman between 18 and 29 years old with type 1 diabetes. The sequenced sample was naive CD4+ T cells from blood.

CDR3 protein: CSVEFQQGTSGLYEQYF. The CDR3 region has the DNA TGCAGCGTTGAATTCCAACAGGGGACTAGCGGTCTATACGAGCAGTACTTC. The chain carries TRBV29-1 and TRBJ2-7, with 11 bases lining up with TRBD2. This CDR3 comprises 17 residues. The germline CDR1 and CDR2 sequences are SQVTM and ANQGSEA. After removal of 2 bases from V and 4 bases from J, the junction contained 13 bases not matched to a gene.